One T cell receptor beta chain is described in this entry. What it binds is unknown. A single base separates this from a much larger clone, so it may be a read error. The same CDR3 arises from other DNA sequences in this sample as well. This entry belongs to a study of metastatic and nonmetastatic thyroid tumors. Across the whole study: Blood and tumor or nodule tissue repertoires from malignant and benign thyroid patients were compared.

All patients reached thyroid surgery having received no treatment beforehand. As originally analysed: A classifier of distant metastasis in papillary thyroid cancer was built from CDR3 differences (across clinicopathological groups). TCRdb redid the clone calls on the PCR reads using MiXCR. The V and J calls shown here were made by TCRdb, not taken from the authors' results. The data hold approximately 24,000 clones, with under 15% observed a single time. CDR1 is MRHNA, CDR2 SNTAGT, per germline. V lost 7 bases and J lost 4; bases outside the gene matches: 23. The CDR3 has 21 residues. General observations from the study: TCR beta diversity was reportedly significantly higher in malignant thyroid tumors than benign nodules, in blood and tumor.

This chain links TRBV6-4 with TRBJ2-1, with 12 bases aligning to TRBD2. The sample comprised blood. This receptor was taken from a female donor with papillary thyroid cancer or a benign thyroid nodule (not recorded which). Some clones in this sample may be carry-over from other donors' samples. Here the CDR3 reads CASTPLGGASGRAGSYNEQFF. The CDR3 DNA sequence: TGTGCCAGCACCCCCTTGGGAGGGGCTAGCGGGAGGGCCGGATCATACAATGAGCAGTTCTTC.